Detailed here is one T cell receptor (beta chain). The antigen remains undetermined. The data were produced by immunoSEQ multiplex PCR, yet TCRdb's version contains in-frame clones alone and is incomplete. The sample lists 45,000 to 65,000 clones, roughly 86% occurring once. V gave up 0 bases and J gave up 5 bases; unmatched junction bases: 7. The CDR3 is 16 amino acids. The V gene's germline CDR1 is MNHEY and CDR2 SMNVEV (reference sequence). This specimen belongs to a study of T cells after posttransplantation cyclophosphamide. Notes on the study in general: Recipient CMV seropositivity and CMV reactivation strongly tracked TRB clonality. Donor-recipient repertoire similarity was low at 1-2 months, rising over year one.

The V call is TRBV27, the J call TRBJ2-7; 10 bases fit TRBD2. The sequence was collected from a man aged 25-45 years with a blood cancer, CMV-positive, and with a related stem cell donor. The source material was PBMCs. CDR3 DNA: TGTGCCAGCAGTTTATCACCTAGCGGGAGATGGGACGAGCAGTACTTC. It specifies CASSLSPSGRWDEQYF.